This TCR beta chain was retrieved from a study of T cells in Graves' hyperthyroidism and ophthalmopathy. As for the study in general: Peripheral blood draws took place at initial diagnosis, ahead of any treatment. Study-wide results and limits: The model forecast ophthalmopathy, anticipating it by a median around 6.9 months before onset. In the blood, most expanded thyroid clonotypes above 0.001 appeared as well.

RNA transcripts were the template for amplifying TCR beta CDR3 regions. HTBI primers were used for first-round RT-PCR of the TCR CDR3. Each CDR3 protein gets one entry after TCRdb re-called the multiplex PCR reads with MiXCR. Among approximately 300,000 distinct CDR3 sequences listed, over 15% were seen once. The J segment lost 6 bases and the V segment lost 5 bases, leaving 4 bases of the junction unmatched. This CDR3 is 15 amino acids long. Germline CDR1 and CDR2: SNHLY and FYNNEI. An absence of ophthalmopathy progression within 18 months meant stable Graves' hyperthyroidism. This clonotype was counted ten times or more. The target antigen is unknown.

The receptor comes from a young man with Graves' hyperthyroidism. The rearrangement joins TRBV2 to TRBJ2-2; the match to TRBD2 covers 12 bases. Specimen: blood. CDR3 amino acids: CASSTPSGRAGELFF. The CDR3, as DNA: TGTGCCAGCAGTACCCCTAGCGGGAGGGCCGGGGAGCTGTTTTTT. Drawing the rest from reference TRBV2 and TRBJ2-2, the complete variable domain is EPEVTQTPSHQVTQMGQEVILRCVPISNHLYFYWYRQILGQKVEFLVSFYNNEISEKSEIFDDQFSVERPDGSNFTLKIRSTKLEDSAMYFCASSTPSGRAGELFFGEGSRLTVL.